This note documents a single T cell receptor beta chain sequence. What it recognizes is unknown. The CDR3 has 12 residues. V was pared by 6 bases and J by 5 bases, with 11 bases between. Germline CDR1 and CDR2: SNHLY and FYNNEI. This entry is derived from a study of T cell responses to AZD1222 COVID-19 vaccine. Across the study: Pooling was applied to second doses at about 4 or about 12 weeks.

The data were produced by immunoSEQ multiplex PCR, yet TCRdb's version contains in-frame clones alone and is incomplete. This table holds approximately 88,000 clones, around four fifths found once. Findings and limits, study-wide: Across spike, vaccine-associated CD4 TCRs were found, dominant at 160-218 and 743-854. Reportedly, close to half of spike-specific TCRs are directed against unmutated variant regions.

This TCR was sampled from an adult in good health. This material consisted of peripheral blood, taken on day 0 of AZD1222 vaccination. This chain connects TRBV2 to TRBJ2-7; weak D call: TRBD2 (5 bases). Here the CDR3 reads CASRREGDEQYF. CDR3 in DNA: TGTGCCAGCAGGAGGGAAGGAGACGAGCAGTACTTC.